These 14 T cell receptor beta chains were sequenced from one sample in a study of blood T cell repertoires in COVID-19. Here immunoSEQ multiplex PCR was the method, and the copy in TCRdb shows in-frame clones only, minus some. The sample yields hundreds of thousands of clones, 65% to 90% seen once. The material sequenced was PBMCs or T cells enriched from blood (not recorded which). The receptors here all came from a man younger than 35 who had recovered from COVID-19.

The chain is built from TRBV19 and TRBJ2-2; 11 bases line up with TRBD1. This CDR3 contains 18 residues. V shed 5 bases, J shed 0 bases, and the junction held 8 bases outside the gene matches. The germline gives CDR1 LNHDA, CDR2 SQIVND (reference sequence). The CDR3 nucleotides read TGTGCCAGTAGTCCCGGGACAGGGGGTTTCGCGAACACCGGGGAGCTGTTTTTT. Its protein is CASSPGTGGFANTGELFF. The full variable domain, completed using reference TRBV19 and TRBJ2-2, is DGGITQSPKYLFRKEGQNVTLSCEQNLNHDAMYWYRQDPGQGLRLIYYSQIVNDFQKGDIAEGYSVSREKKESFPLTVTSAQKNPTAFYLCASSPGTGGFANTGELFFGEGSRLTVL.

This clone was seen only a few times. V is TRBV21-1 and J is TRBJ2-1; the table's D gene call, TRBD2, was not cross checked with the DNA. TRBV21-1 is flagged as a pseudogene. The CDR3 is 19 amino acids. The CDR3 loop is CASSKKALRLAGGWNEQFF. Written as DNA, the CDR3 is TGTGCCAGCAGCAAAAAGGCCCTTCGGCTAGCGGGAGGCTGGAATGAGCAGTTCTTC.

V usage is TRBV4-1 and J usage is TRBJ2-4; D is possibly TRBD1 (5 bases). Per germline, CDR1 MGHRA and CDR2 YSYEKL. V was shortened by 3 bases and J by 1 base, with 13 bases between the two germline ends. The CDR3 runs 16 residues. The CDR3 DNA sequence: TGCGCCAGCAGCCAGGGTCGACAGTCGGCCAAAAACATTCAGTACTTC. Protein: CASSQGRQSAKNIQYF.

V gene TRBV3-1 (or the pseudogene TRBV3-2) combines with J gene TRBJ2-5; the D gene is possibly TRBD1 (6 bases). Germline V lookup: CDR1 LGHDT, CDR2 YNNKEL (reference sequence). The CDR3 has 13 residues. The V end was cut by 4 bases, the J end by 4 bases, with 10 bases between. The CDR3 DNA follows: TGTGCCAGCAGCCTCTTAGGGGGAGAGACCCAGTACTTC. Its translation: CASSLLGGETQYF.

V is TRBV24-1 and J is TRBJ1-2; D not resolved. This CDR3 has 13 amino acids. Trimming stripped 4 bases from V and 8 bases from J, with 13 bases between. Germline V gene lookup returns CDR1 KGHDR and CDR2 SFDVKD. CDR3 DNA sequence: TGTGCCACCAGTGACCCCGTGGGCCGGGGCTACACCTTC. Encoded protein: CATSDPVGRGYTF.

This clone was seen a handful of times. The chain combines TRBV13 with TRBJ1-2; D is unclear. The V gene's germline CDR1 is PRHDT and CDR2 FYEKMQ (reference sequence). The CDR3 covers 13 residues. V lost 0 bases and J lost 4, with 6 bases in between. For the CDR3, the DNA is TGTGCCAGCAGCTTAGGGAAACTCTATGGCTACACCTTC. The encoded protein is CASSLGKLYGYTF. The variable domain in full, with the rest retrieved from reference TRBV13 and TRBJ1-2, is AAGVIQSPRHLIKEKRETATLKCYPIPRHDTVYWYQQGPGQDPQFLISFYEKMQSDKGSIPDRFSAQQFSDYHSELNMSSLELGDSALYFCASSLGKLYGYTFGSGTRLTVV.

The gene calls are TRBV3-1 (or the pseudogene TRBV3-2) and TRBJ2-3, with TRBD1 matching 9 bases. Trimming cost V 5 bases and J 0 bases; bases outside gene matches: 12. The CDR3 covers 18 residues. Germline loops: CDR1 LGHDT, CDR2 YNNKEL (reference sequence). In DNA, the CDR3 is TGTGCCAGCAGCGACCTAGGAAGGGACAGGGAAAGCACAGATACGCAGTATTTT. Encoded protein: CASSDLGRDRESTDTQYF.

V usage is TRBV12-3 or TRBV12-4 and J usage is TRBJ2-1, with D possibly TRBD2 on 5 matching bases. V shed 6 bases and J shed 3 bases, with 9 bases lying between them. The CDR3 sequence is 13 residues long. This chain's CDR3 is CASSDGSYNEQFF. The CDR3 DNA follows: TGTGCCAGCAGCGATGGGAGCTACAATGAGCAGTTCTTC.

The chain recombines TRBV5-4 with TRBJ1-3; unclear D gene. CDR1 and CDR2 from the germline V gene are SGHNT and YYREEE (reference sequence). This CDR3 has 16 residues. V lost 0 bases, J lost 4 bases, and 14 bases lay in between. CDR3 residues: CASSLGTRGYGNTIYF. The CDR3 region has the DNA TGTGCCAGCAGCTTGGGAACACGAGGGTACGGAAACACCATATATTTT.

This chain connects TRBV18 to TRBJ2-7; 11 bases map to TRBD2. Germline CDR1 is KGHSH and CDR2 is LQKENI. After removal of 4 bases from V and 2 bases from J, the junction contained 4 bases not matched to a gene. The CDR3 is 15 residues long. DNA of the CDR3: TGTGCCAGCTCACTGCCGACTAGCGGGGCCTACGAGCAGTACTTC. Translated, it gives CASSLPTSGAYEQYF.

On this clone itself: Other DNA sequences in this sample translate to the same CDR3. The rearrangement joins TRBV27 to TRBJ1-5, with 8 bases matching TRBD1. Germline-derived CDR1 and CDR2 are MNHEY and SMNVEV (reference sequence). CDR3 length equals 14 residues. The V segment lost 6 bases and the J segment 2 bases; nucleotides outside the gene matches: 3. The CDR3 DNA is TGTGCCAGCAGCCCGGACAGGGGCAATCAGCCCCAGCATTTT. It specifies CASSPDRGNQPQHF.

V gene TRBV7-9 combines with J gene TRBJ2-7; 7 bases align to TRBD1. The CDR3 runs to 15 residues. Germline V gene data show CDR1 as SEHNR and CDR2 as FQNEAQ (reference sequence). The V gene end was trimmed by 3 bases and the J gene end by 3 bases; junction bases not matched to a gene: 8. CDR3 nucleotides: TGTGCCAGCAGCTTGCAAAGGGACAGCAACTACGAGCAGTACTTC. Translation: CASSLQRDSNYEQYF. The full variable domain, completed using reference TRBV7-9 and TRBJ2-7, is DTGVSQNPRHKITKRGQNVTFRCDPISEHNRLYWYRQTLGQGPEFLTYFQNEAQLEKSRLLSDRFSAERPKGSFSTLEIQRTEQGDSAMYLCASSLQRDSNYEQYFGPGTRLTVT.

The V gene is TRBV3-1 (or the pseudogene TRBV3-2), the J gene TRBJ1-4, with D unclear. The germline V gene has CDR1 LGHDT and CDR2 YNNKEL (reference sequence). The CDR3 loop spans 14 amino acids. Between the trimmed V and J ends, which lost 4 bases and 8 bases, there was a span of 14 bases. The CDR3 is CASSPSGMGEKLFF. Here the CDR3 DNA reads TGTGCCAGCAGCCCCTCGGGGATGGGAGAAAAACTGTTTTTT.

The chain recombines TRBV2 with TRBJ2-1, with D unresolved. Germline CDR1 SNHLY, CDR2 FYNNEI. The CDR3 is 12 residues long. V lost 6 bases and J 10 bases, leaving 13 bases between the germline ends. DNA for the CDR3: TGTGCCAGCAGGGCAGGAAGGCACGAGCAGTTCTTC. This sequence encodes CASRAGRHEQFF. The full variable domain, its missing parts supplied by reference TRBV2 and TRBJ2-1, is EPEVTQTPSHQVTQMGQEVILRCVPISNHLYFYWYRQILGQKVEFLVSFYNNEISEKSEIFDDQFSVERPDGSNFTLKIRSTKLEDSAMYFCASRAGRHEQFFGPGTRLTVL.